Listed below are T cell receptor beta chains from one sample, sequenced in a study of blood T cell repertoires in COVID-19. Clones were read by immunoSEQ multiplex PCR, and TCRdb kept only the in-frame ones, dropping some. This repertoire shows about 180,000 clones, roughly 88% found once; its top ten account for about 6.7%. The sample taken for sequencing was peripheral blood. The source is a woman in her 40s with COVID-19, enrolled during active disease. Both conserved end residues are part of each CDR3. Fields, in order: D gene, clone size, J gene, V gene, CDR3 protein, CDR3 DNA. The D gene is left open where the match is weak. Clone size is shown for a subset of rows, as once, few, many or a class of expanded clone.

d_gene: TRBD1
abundance: NA
j_gene: TRBJ1-1
v_gene: TRBV4-1
CDR3aa: CASSQRGGGWTEAFF
CDR3nt: TGCGCCAGCAGCCAAAGAGGAGGGGGCTGGACTGAAGCTTTCTTT

d_gene: TRBD1
abundance: NA
j_gene: TRBJ1-5
v_gene: TRBV19
CDR3aa: CASISTVTGGSNQPQHF
CDR3nt: TGTGCCAGTATTTCCACAGTTACAGGGGGGAGCAATCAGCCCCAGCATTTT

d_gene: TRBD1
abundance: NA
j_gene: TRBJ1-6
v_gene: TRBV7-8
CDR3aa: CASSFPRQGGNSPLHF
CDR3nt: TGTGCCAGCAGCTTTCCCCGACAGGGCGGTAATTCACCCCTCCACTTT

d_gene: TRBD2
abundance: NA
j_gene: TRBJ2-1
v_gene: TRBV6-1
CDR3aa: CASSESGGFNEQFF
CDR3nt: TGTGCCAGCAGTGAAAGCGGGGGCTTCAATGAGCAGTTCTTC

d_gene: TRBD1
abundance: many
j_gene: TRBJ1-5
v_gene: TRBV6-6
CDR3aa: CASSYGDRADNQPQHF
CDR3nt: TGTGCCAGCAGTTACGGGGACAGGGCCGACAATCAGCCCCAGCATTTT

d_gene: TRBD1
abundance: NA
j_gene: TRBJ1-4
v_gene: TRBV5-6
CDR3aa: CASSLQGVNEKLFF
CDR3nt: TGTGCCAGCAGCTTACAGGGGGTCAATGAAAAACTGTTTTTT

d_gene: TRBD1
abundance: NA
j_gene: TRBJ1-4
v_gene: TRBV6-5
CDR3aa: CASGGTGIGEKLFF
CDR3nt: TGTGCCAGCGGGGGGACAGGGATCGGTGAAAAACTGTTTTTT

d_gene: NA
abundance: few
j_gene: TRBJ2-1
v_gene: TRBV9
CDR3aa: CASSVSPPSEQFF
CDR3nt: TGTGCCAGCAGCGTAAGCCCCCCCTCGGAGCAGTTCTTC

d_gene: TRBD1
abundance: NA
j_gene: TRBJ1-5
v_gene: TRBV28
CDR3aa: CASSERDRGQPQHF
CDR3nt: TGTGCCAGCTCGGAACGGGACAGGGGGCAGCCCCAGCATTTT

d_gene: NA
abundance: once
j_gene: TRBJ2-1
v_gene: TRBV2
CDR3aa: CATVVEEQFF
CDR3nt: TGTGCCACCGTAGTTGAAGAGCAGTTCTTC

d_gene: TRBD1
abundance: NA
j_gene: TRBJ2-7
v_gene: TRBV7-9
CDR3aa: CASSPGTEYEQYF
CDR3nt: TGTGCCAGCAGTCCCGGGACAGAGTACGAGCAGTACTTC

d_gene: NA
abundance: NA
j_gene: TRBJ1-6
v_gene: TRBV5-6
CDR3aa: CASSVYNSPLHF
CDR3nt: TGTGCCAGCAGCGTATATAATTCACCCCTCCACTTT

d_gene: NA
abundance: NA
j_gene: TRBJ1-1
v_gene: TRBV7-8
CDR3aa: CASSLAGPNTEAFF
CDR3nt: TGTGCCAGCAGCTTGGCAGGTCCGAACACTGAAGCTTTCTTT

d_gene: NA
abundance: NA
j_gene: TRBJ2-3
v_gene: TRBV3-1/TRBV3-2
CDR3aa: CASRPTYTDTQYF
CDR3nt: TGTGCCAGCAGACCCACCTACACAGATACGCAGTATTTT

d_gene: NA
abundance: once
j_gene: TRBJ2-7
v_gene: TRBV27
CDR3aa: CASSLTESSEQYF
CDR3nt: TGTGCCAGCAGTTTAACAGAGAGCAGCGAGCAGTACTTC

d_gene: TRBD1
abundance: NA
j_gene: TRBJ1-2
v_gene: TRBV28
CDR3aa: CASSQDRDYGYTF
CDR3nt: TGTGCCAGCAGTCAGGACAGGGACTATGGCTACACCTTC

d_gene: NA
abundance: NA
j_gene: TRBJ1-2
v_gene: TRBV14
CDR3aa: CASSQDPAGRGYTF
CDR3nt: TGTGCCAGCAGCCAAGATCCCGCAGGCCGCGGCTACACCTTC

d_gene: NA
abundance: once
j_gene: TRBJ2-7
v_gene: TRBV5-6
CDR3aa: CASSFRNSYEQYF
CDR3nt: TGTGCCAGCAGCTTCCGGAACAGCTACGAGCAGTACTTC

d_gene: TRBD2
abundance: NA
j_gene: TRBJ2-1
v_gene: TRBV6-5
CDR3aa: CASSYLAGGENEQFF
CDR3nt: TGTGCCAGCAGTTACTTGGCGGGAGGTGAAAATGAGCAGTTCTTC

d_gene: NA
abundance: NA
j_gene: TRBJ1-6
v_gene: TRBV7-8
CDR3aa: CASSLGQTVNSPLHF
CDR3nt: TGTGCCAGCAGCTTAGGACAGACAGTTAATTCACCCCTCCACTTT

d_gene: TRBD2
abundance: few
j_gene: TRBJ2-3
v_gene: TRBV28
CDR3aa: CASSPISPETSGSTTDTQYF
CDR3nt: TGTGCCAGCAGTCCTATATCCCCCGAGACTAGCGGGAGTACCACAGATACGCAGTATTTT

d_gene: NA
abundance: NA
j_gene: TRBJ1-1
v_gene: TRBV5-5
CDR3aa: CASSWGRTRMNTEAFF
CDR3nt: TGTGCCAGCAGCTGGGGGAGGACCAGGATGAACACTGAAGCTTTCTTT

d_gene: NA
abundance: NA
j_gene: TRBJ1-2
v_gene: TRBV5-6
CDR3aa: CASSFQTIIRHGYTF
CDR3nt: TGTGCCAGCAGCTTTCAGACTATCATAAGACATGGCTACACCTTC

d_gene: TRBD2
abundance: once
j_gene: TRBJ2-7
v_gene: TRBV27
CDR3aa: CASRGRGEQYF
CDR3nt: TGTGCCAGCAGGGGGCGGGGGGAGCAGTACTTC

d_gene: TRBD2
abundance: NA
j_gene: TRBJ2-5
v_gene: TRBV28
CDR3aa: CASSPLAGSYQETQYF
CDR3nt: TGTGCCAGCAGCCCACTAGCGGGGTCGTACCAAGAGACCCAGTACTTC

d_gene: TRBD1
abundance: NA
j_gene: TRBJ1-2
v_gene: TRBV15
CDR3aa: CATSRAGQGTLPF
CDR3nt: TGTGCCACCAGCAGAGCGGGACAGGGGACCTTGCCCTTC

d_gene: NA
abundance: NA
j_gene: TRBJ1-3
v_gene: TRBV7-3
CDR3aa: CASSCKGVAGNTIYF
CDR3nt: TGTGCCAGCAGCTGTAAAGGAGTAGCTGGAAACACCATATATTTT

d_gene: NA
abundance: NA
j_gene: TRBJ1-2
v_gene: TRBV19
CDR3aa: CASRPPIRDGYTF
CDR3nt: TGTGCCAGTAGGCCCCCTATCAGGGATGGCTACACCTTC

d_gene: NA
abundance: NA
j_gene: TRBJ1-2
v_gene: TRBV12-3/TRBV12-4
CDR3aa: CASILGGYGYTF
CDR3nt: TGTGCCAGCATCCTGGGGGGCTATGGCTACACCTTC

d_gene: TRBD1
abundance: NA
j_gene: TRBJ1-2
v_gene: TRBV9
CDR3aa: CASSTGTGTNYGYTF
CDR3nt: TGTGCCAGCAGCACCGGGACAGGCACTAACTATGGCTACACCTTC

d_gene: TRBD1
abundance: NA
j_gene: TRBJ1-1
v_gene: TRBV3-1/TRBV3-2
CDR3aa: CASSQRGQVDTEAFF
CDR3nt: TGTGCCAGCAGCCAAAGGGGGCAGGTGGACACTGAAGCTTTCTTT

d_gene: TRBD1
abundance: NA
j_gene: TRBJ1-2
v_gene: TRBV6-1
CDR3aa: CASSEKTGGQSGYTF
CDR3nt: TGTGCCAGCAGTGAGAAGACAGGGGGCCAAAGTGGCTACACCTTC

d_gene: NA
abundance: NA
j_gene: TRBJ1-6
v_gene: TRBV19
CDR3aa: CASSIGVQGFNSPLHF
CDR3nt: TGTGCCAGTAGTATTGGGGTACAGGGATTTAATTCACCCCTCCACTTT

d_gene: NA
abundance: NA
j_gene: TRBJ1-4
v_gene: TRBV9
CDR3aa: CASSVGGGNRNEKLFF
CDR3nt: TGTGCCAGCAGCGTAGGGGGAGGAAACCGAAATGAAAAACTGTTTTTT

d_gene: TRBD1
abundance: NA
j_gene: TRBJ2-5
v_gene: TRBV24-1
CDR3aa: CATSDGDRRVQETQYF
CDR3nt: TGTGCCACCAGTGATGGGGACAGGCGGGTCCAAGAGACCCAGTACTTC

d_gene: TRBD1
abundance: few
j_gene: TRBJ1-4
v_gene: TRBV5-1
CDR3aa: CASSEEQGDEKLFF
CDR3nt: TGCGCCAGCAGCGAGGAACAGGGGGATGAAAAACTGTTTTTT

d_gene: NA
abundance: NA
j_gene: TRBJ1-2
v_gene: TRBV4-2
CDR3aa: CASSQDRGRAAGGYGYTF
CDR3nt: TGTGCCAGCAGCCAAGATCGGGGCAGGGCTGCCGGAGGGTATGGCTACACCTTC

d_gene: NA
abundance: once
j_gene: TRBJ1-5
v_gene: TRBV25-1
CDR3aa: CASSGGNQPQHF
CDR3nt: TGTGCCAGCAGTGGAGGGAATCAGCCCCAGCATTTT

d_gene: TRBD2
abundance: NA
j_gene: TRBJ2-5
v_gene: TRBV7-7
CDR3aa: CASSYSSGGGGRETQYF
CDR3nt: TGTGCCAGCAGCTACAGTAGCGGGGGGGGTGGAAGGGAGACCCAGTACTTC

d_gene: TRBD2
abundance: once
j_gene: TRBJ2-1
v_gene: TRBV7-6
CDR3aa: CASGGGNNEQFF
CDR3nt: TGTGCCAGCGGGGGGGGGAACAATGAGCAGTTCTTC

d_gene: TRBD1
abundance: NA
j_gene: TRBJ1-5
v_gene: TRBV28
CDR3aa: CASSLVSGTASNQPQHF
CDR3nt: TGTGCCAGCAGTTTGGTGTCTGGGACAGCCAGCAATCAGCCCCAGCATTTT

d_gene: TRBD1
abundance: NA
j_gene: TRBJ2-1
v_gene: TRBV19
CDR3aa: CASSPRTGGYNEQFF
CDR3nt: TGTGCCAGTAGTCCCCGGACAGGGGGTTACAATGAGCAGTTCTTC

d_gene: NA
abundance: NA
j_gene: TRBJ2-7
v_gene: TRBV4-2
CDR3aa: CASSLISYEQYF
CDR3nt: TGTGCCAGCAGCCTTATCTCCTACGAGCAGTACTTC

d_gene: TRBD1
abundance: NA
j_gene: TRBJ1-1
v_gene: TRBV16
CDR3aa: CASSPRQGAIDTEAFF
CDR3nt: TGTGCCAGCAGCCCCCGACAGGGGGCGATAGACACTGAAGCTTTCTTT

d_gene: NA
abundance: NA
j_gene: TRBJ2-7
v_gene: TRBV3-1/TRBV3-2
CDR3aa: CASSQGDTSREQYF
CDR3nt: TGTGCCAGCAGCCAAGGGGACACGTCACGCGAGCAGTACTTC

d_gene: NA
abundance: NA
j_gene: TRBJ2-4
v_gene: TRBV10-3
CDR3aa: CAISDPRIAKNIQYF
CDR3nt: TGTGCCATCAGTGACCCGCGGATAGCCAAAAACATTCAGTACTTC